This TCR beta chain was found in a study of cytomegalovirus exposure and HLA in healthy donors. Study conclusions and caveats: Reportedly, diagnosis of cytomegalovirus status by the classifier showed high specificity and sensitivity. Investigators reported 164 TCR beta chains as tied to cytomegalovirus. Confirmation was obtained in vitro that three CMV-associated chains are specific for CMV antigens.

With respect to this clone: Its antigen is unidentified.

PCR used 60 Vbeta primers and 13 Jbeta primers. Produced via immunoSEQ multiplex PCR; TCRdb's table is partial and in-frame only. The sample includes some 160,000 clones, approximately 80% seen only once; the top ten take 2% to 2.5%. The CDR3 totals 13 residues. Trimming shortened V by 6 bases and J by 5 bases, and 16 bases separated the two germline ends. Germline V CDR1 and CDR2: SQVTM, ANQGSEA. This receptor was identified in a boy aged 2 to 10 in good health and CMV-seronegative. Sequencing was done on a sample of PBMCs. The chain carries TRBV29-1 and TRBJ2-5, with a possible D match to TRBD2 (5 bases). This chain's CDR3 is CSVPHVAGETQYF. CDR3 in DNA: TGCAGCGTCCCCCACGTGGCGGGTGAGACCCAGTACTTC.